This is a list of T cell receptor beta chains from one sample in a study of regulatory T cells in long-lasting Graves disease. MiXCR, applied by TCRdb to the multiplex PCR reads, yields one record per CDR3 protein. The data contain around 500,000 distinct CDR3 sequences, approximately 12% of them singletons. This sample was shared with a second study, whose subject was T cells in Graves' hyperthyroidism and ophthalmopathy.

Sequenced here: peripheral blood mononuclear cells (PBMCs), sampled at new diagnosis, from a patient treated with antithyroid drugs. These receptors were obtained from a woman in her 30s with Graves disease. Both conserved end residues are part of each CDR3. The D gene is left open where the match is weak. Part of the rows lack a size; the others show once, few, many or a class for expanded clones.

>-|15|TRBJ1-5|TRBD1|TRBV20-1
CSASTGQGGGQPQHF
TGCAGTGCTTCCACTGGACAGGGAGGTGGTCAGCCCCAGCATTTT
>many|14|TRBJ2-5|TRBD1|TRBV11-2
CASSPDRGRETQYF
TGTGCCAGCAGCCCGGACAGGGGACGAGAGACCCAGTACTTC
>many|13|TRBJ2-7|-|TRBV30
CAWRAPGDYEQYF
TGTGCCTGGAGGGCGCCTGGCGACTACGAGCAGTACTTC
>-|13|TRBJ2-7|-|TRBV18
CASSPRESNEQYF
TGTGCCAGCTCACCCAGGGAATCAAACGAGCAGTACTTC
>few|17|TRBJ2-1|TRBD2|TRBV4-1
CASSQPTSGRILNEQFF
TGCGCCAGCAGCCAACCGACTAGCGGGAGAATCCTCAATGAGCAGTTCTTC
>many|14|TRBJ1-1|-|TRBV11-2
CASSYAGSHTEAFF
TGTGCCAGCAGCTACGCCGGGTCGCACACTGAAGCTTTCTTT
>many|14|TRBJ1-1|-|TRBV12-3/TRBV12-4
CASSLDRYDTEAFF
TGTGCCAGCAGCTTAGACAGATATGACACTGAAGCTTTCTTT
>many|15|TRBJ1-2|-|TRBV6-2/TRBV6-3
CASSYSRGGNYGYTF
TGTGCCAGCAGTTACTCTCGCGGGGGGAACTATGGCTACACCTTC
>many|13|TRBJ2-3|-|TRBV18
CASSPRFEDTQYF
TGTGCCAGCTCACCGCGATTTGAAGATACGCAGTATTTT
>many|18|TRBJ1-6|-|TRBV4-1
CASSQDLSSGSYNSPLHF
TGCGCCAGCAGCCAAGATTTGAGCTCGGGATCCTATAATTCACCCCTCCACTTT
>many|14|TRBJ1-1|-|TRBV27
CASKPQSLITEAFF
TGTGCCAGCAAACCCCAGAGCTTGATCACTGAAGCTTTCTTT
>-|13|TRBJ1-4|-|TRBV2
CASRAGPGEKLSF
TGTGCCAGCAGAGCGGGACCAGGAGAAAAACTGTCTTTT
>-|18|TRBJ1-1|-|TRBV3-1
CASSQDPGVRGIYPEAFF
TGTGCCAGCAGCCAAGATCCTGGGGTCCGCGGGATCTACCCTGAAGCTTTCTTT
>-|12|TRBJ1-4|-|TRBV6-5
CASIYGNEKLFF
TGTGCCAGCATTTATGGGAATGAAAAACTGTTTTTT
>-|17|TRBJ2-1|TRBD2|TRBV7-8
CASSLPVGLAGDNEQFF
TGTGCCAGCAGCTTGCCCGTCGGGTTAGCGGGAGACAATGAGCAGTTCTTC
>few|13|TRBJ2-1|TRBD1|TRBV25-1
CATLWDSSNEQFF
TGTGCCACCCTCTGGGACAGTAGCAATGAGCAGTTCTTC
>many|16|TRBJ2-6|TRBD1|TRBV27
CASTHRPGQGANVLTF
TGTGCCAGCACTCACCGCCCGGGACAGGGGGCCAACGTCCTGACTTTC
>many|12|TRBJ1-3|-|TRBV12-3/TRBV12-4
CASRASGNTIYF
TGTGCCAGCCGGGCCTCTGGAAACACCATATATTTT
>few|15|TRBJ1-5|TRBD1|TRBV6-1
CASRTQGVRNQPQHF
TGTGCCAGCAGGACACAGGGGGTAAGGAATCAGCCCCAGCATTTT
>many|13|TRBJ1-1|-|TRBV11-2
CASSLAPISEAFF
TGTGCCAGCAGCTTAGCCCCCATCTCTGAAGCTTTCTTT
>many|11|TRBJ2-3|-|TRBV6-2/TRBV6-3
CASSLSDTQYF
TGTGCCAGCAGCTTGTCGGATACGCAGTATTTT
>many|15|TRBJ2-5|TRBD2|TRBV7-8
CASSLHPGLAETQYF
TGTGCCAGCAGCCTACACCCTGGACTAGCGGAGACCCAGTACTTC
>few|14|TRBJ2-2|-|TRBV20-1
CSARRELNTGELFF
TGCAGTGCTAGACGGGAACTGAACACCGGGGAGCTGTTTTTT
>-|13|TRBJ2-1|TRBD2|TRBV4-1
CASSQGTSAAQFF
TGCGCCAGCAGCCAAGGGACTAGCGCAGCTCAGTTCTTC
>many|20|TRBJ1-1|-|TRBV11-2
CASSRNILPLRGSQDTEAFF
TGTGCCAGCAGCCGCAACATCTTACCCTTGAGGGGATCACAAGACACTGAAGCTTTCTTT
>many|12|TRBJ1-1|TRBD1|TRBV29-1
CSVRVGGYEAFF
TGCAGCGTGCGGGTAGGGGGCTATGAAGCTTTCTTT
>many|13|TRBJ2-1|-|TRBV30
CAWSGSSWGEQFF
TGTGCCTGGAGTGGAAGCTCGTGGGGTGAGCAGTTCTTC
>many|14|TRBJ2-7|-|TRBV27
CASSPGGEGNEQYF
TGTGCCAGCAGCCCAGGGGGGGAGGGGAACGAGCAGTACTTC
>many|12|TRBJ1-2|-|TRBV12-3/TRBV12-4
CASSLRRYGYTF
TGTGCCAGCAGTTTACGGCGATATGGCTACACCTTC
>-|11|TRBJ1-1|-|TRBV29-1
CSVDRYTEAFF
TGCAGCGTCGACAGGTACACTGAAGCTTTCTTT
>-|12|TRBJ1-2|-|TRBV29-1
CSVPAGTPGYTF
TGCAGCGTGCCGGCGGGGACCCCGGGCTACACCTTC
>-|17|TRBJ2-3|-|TRBV27
CASSSQTGPGKPDTQYF
TGTGCCAGCAGTTCTCAAACCGGGCCAGGGAAACCAGATACGCAGTATTTT
>many|13|TRBJ2-7|-|TRBV11-2
CASSPTTSYEQYF
TGTGCCAGCAGTCCTACTACCTCCTACGAGCAGTACTTC
>many|14|TRBJ1-1|-|TRBV28
CASSSQGGDTEAFF
TGTGCCAGCAGTTCCCAGGGCGGGGACACTGAAGCTTTCTTT
>many|17|TRBJ1-5|-|TRBV19
CASSESPGDIGNQPQHF
TGTGCCAGTAGCGAAAGCCCGGGGGATATCGGCAATCAGCCCCAGCATTTT
>many|14|TRBJ2-7|TRBD2|TRBV7-2
CASSIRGSLYEQYF
TGTGCCAGCAGCATCCGCGGGAGCCTTTACGAGCAGTACTTC
>many|13|TRBJ1-2|-|TRBV6-5
CASSWEGFDGYTF
TGTGCCAGCAGTTGGGAGGGTTTCGATGGCTACACCTTC
>many|15|TRBJ2-1|TRBD2|TRBV29-1
CSVEEITGLAGNQFF
TGCAGCGTTGAAGAGATCACAGGACTAGCGGGAAACCAGTTCTTC
>many|15|TRBJ1-3|-|TRBV11-2
CASSRRHPPGNTIYF
TGTGCCAGCAGCCGCAGACACCCCCCTGGAAACACCATATATTTT
>many|16|TRBJ2-2|TRBD2|TRBV11-3
CASSRAGGLHTGELFF
TGTGCCAGCAGCCGAGCGGGAGGGCTTCACACCGGGGAGCTGTTTTTT
>-|14|TRBJ1-2|-|TRBV14
CASSRSGYYYGYTF
TGTGCCAGCAGCCGAAGTGGGTACTACTATGGCTACACCTTC
>many|16|TRBJ1-1|TRBD1|TRBV9
CASSVSRDRGNTEAFF
TGTGCCAGCAGCGTCTCCCGGGACAGGGGAAACACTGAAGCTTTCTTT
>many|14|TRBJ1-6|-|TRBV6-2/TRBV6-3
CASRGFTYNSPLHF
TGTGCCAGCAGGGGATTTACCTATAATTCACCCCTCCACTTT
>many|15|TRBJ1-3|-|TRBV2
CASSPRQVAGNTIYF
TGTGCCAGCAGCCCCAGACAGGTTGCTGGAAACACCATATATTTT
>many|14|TRBJ2-2|-|TRBV12-3/TRBV12-4
CATQGDANTGELFF
TGTGCCACACAGGGAGACGCGAACACCGGGGAGCTGTTTTTT